Listed here is a single T cell receptor (beta chain). Its antigen is unknown. The source of the sample is a study of regulatory T cells. Study results and limitations: The two patients with the most severe autoimmunity showed the strongest Treg restriction. Regulatory T cells showed the strongest V-J pair restriction and V/J gene skewing among patient repertoires. In CD3G deficiency, regulatory T cells had lower Shannon diversity than autologous conventional CD4+ and control regulatory cells. Compared with controls, patient regulatory T-cell samples yielded roughly tenfold fewer unique productive reads.

CD4+ cells were sorted into CD25-high CD127-low regulatory cells and CD25-low CD127-high conventional cells. Primers: 52 TRBV forward and 13 TRBJ reverse. TCRdb keeps only in-frame clones here, not all; method: immunoSEQ multiplex PCR. Altogether 950 to 1,200 clones are present, just under 90% being singletons, with the ten largest covering around 6%. The CDR3 extends over 11 amino acids. Per the germline V gene, CDR1 is DFQATT and CDR2 is SNEGSKA (reference sequence). Trimming cost V 3 bases and J 8 bases, with 10 bases left between them. Material for sequencing was CD4+ Tregs sorted from blood. V usage is TRBV20-1 and J usage is TRBJ1-2; no reliable D call. The sequence was collected from a person aged 30 to 40 with CD3G deficiency. In DNA, the CDR3 is TGCAGTGCTAGGAATTTCCTGGGCTACACCTTC. Its translation is CSARNFLGYTF.